This T cell receptor (beta chain) originates from a study of human T cells and chemical hapten exposure. Whole-study context: Upper-back patch tests with 0.01% DPC were read at 6 days.

Germline loops: CDR1 MNHEY, CDR2 SVGAGI. CDR3 length: 15 residues. Trimming left V 7 bases short and J 0 bases short, with 13 bases between. This clonotype was found a few times. Time point reported: patch test 2, 6 weeks after DPC sensitization. Sample treatment: therapeutic diphenylcyclopropenone sensitization with weekly scalp DPC. TCRdb reanalysed the RACE reads using MiXCR and keeps one entry per CDR3 protein. The sample has roughly 94,000 distinct CDR3 sequences, about 9.3% seen once. The rearrangement joins TRBV6-5 to TRBJ1-3; D is undetermined. This clonotype was obtained from a woman aged 40 to 50 with alopecia areata. Some clones in this sample may be carry-over from other donors' samples. Sequences were derived from whole blood, sampled in connection with sensitization to the hapten diphenylcyclopropenone (DPC). CDR3 in amino acids: CASKGRPVSGNTIYF. The CDR3, as DNA: TGTGCCAGCAAAGGACGCCCGGTCTCTGGAAACACCATATATTTT.